Sequencing of this T cell receptor (beta chain) was carried out in a study of a mutant IDH1 vaccine in newly diagnosed glioma. Study-wide background: Most patients had received both radiotherapy and temozolomide, the prior options being radiotherapy, temozolomide, or both. Study-wide results and caveats: Top peripheral T cell clonotype shifts appeared unrelated to pseudoprogression.

Measured with immunoSEQ multiplex PCR; TCRdb has only the in-frame clones, and not every one. The data hold approximately 92,000 clones, with over 75% observed a single time. With regard to this clone: Its antigen is not identified.

This sample's time point: baseline, week 1 (first vaccination visit). Regarding treatment: pre-vaccination baseline after standard-of-care therapy. Diagnosis in the donors showed new WHO grade 3 or 4 astrocytomas that were IDH1-mutant and ATRX-lost. In germline, CDR1 is SEHNR, CDR2 FQNEAQ (reference sequence). The CDR3 length is 18 residues. V was cut by 1 base and J by 6 bases, with 25 bases left in between. Material: PBMCs, obtained from a glioma patient treated with radiotherapy, temozolomide or both. This receptor was obtained from a man aged 40-50 years with glioma. The chain carries TRBV7-9 and TRBJ2-7; D might be TRBD1 or TRBD2, each matching 5 bases. The CDR3 loop reads CASSLVGVRNPLGGEQYF. The CDR3 DNA reads as TGTGCCAGCAGCTTAGTAGGGGTCAGAAATCCCCTTGGGGGCGAGCAGTACTTC.